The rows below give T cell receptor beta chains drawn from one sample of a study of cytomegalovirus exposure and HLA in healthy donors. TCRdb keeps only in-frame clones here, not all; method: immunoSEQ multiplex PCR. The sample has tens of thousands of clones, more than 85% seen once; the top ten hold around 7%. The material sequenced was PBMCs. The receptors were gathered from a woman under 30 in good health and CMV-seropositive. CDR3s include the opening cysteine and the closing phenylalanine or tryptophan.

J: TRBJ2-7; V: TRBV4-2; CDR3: CASSQGAGRFYEQYF
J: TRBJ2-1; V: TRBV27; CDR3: CASSFRVGLAGDEQFF
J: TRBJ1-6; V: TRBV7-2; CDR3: CASSARKGLNSAYNSPLHF
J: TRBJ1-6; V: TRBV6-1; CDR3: CASSEARGARNSPLHF
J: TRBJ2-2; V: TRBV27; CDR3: CASSKTGLNTGELFF
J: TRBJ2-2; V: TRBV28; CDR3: CAANPAGAYTGELFF
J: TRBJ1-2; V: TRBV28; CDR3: CASSPPSFSDGYTF
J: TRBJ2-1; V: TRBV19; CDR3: CASSSRVLAGAPYNEQFF
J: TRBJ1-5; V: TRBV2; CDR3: CASSGQQRGNQPQHF
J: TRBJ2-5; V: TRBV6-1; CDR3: CASSPLGAAQETQYF
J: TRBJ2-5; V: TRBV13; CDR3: CASSSTSLAEPSKETQYF
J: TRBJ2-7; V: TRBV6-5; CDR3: CASSSPGQGYEQYF
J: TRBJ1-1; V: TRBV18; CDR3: CASSTAVYLEAFF
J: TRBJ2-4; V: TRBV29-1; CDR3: CSVGDRLAKNIQYF
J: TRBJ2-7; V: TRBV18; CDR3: CASSPTGGFYEQYF
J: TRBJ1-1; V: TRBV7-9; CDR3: CASSLVRSDSFF
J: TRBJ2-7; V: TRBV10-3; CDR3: CAIRGAGDEQYF
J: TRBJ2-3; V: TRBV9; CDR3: CASSRGLAGVEDTQYF
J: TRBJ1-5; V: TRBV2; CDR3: CASRNRGTGNQPQHF
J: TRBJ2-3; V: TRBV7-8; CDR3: CASSLAWAPFSTDTQYF
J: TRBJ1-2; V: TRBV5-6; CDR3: CASSLQTGSRGYTF
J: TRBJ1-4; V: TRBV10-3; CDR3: CAISAVGQGGEKLFF
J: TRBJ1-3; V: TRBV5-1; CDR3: CASSLVPVSGNTIYF
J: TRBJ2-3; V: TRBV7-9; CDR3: CASSLFNVAGYFTDTQYF
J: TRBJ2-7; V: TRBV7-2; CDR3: CASSPKAGTGYEQYF
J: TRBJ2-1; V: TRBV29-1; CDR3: CSVDLTGHEQFF
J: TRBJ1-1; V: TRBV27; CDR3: CASLGGTEAFF
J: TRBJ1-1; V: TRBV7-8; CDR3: CASSRIIHGGGTEAFF
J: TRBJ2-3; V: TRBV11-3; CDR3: CASSLEAGNTQYF
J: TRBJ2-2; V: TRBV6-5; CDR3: CASSSPRGGELFF
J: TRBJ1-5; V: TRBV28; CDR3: CASSLAGTYSNQPQHF
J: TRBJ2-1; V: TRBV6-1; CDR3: CATYDWAYNEQFF
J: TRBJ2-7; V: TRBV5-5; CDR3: CASSLDSGRVYEQYF
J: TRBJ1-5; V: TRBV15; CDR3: CATSISGDQPQHF
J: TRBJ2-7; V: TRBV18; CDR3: CASSLGGGSYEQYF
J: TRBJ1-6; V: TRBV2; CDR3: CASLTGSPNFSSYNSPLHF
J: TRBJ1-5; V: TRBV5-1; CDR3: CASSPGTANQPQHF
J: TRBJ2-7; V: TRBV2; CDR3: CAGVQEDVAGQYF
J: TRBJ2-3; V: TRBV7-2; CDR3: CASSRTSGRTDTQYF
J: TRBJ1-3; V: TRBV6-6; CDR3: CASSYYRIDSGNTIYF
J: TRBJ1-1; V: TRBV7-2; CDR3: CASSLAGDAFF
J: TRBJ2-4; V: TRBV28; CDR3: CASSLSGVAIQYF
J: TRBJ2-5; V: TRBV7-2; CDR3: CASSPKETQYF
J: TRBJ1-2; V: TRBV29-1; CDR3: CSVEGRDRDSPNYGYTF
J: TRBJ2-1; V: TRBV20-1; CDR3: CSAITSNEQFF
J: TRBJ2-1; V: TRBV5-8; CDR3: CASIPGYSHWNEQFF
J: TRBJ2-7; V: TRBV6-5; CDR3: CASSRSRAGLYEQYF
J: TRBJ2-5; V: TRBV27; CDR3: CASSYSHQETQYF
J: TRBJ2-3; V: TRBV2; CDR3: CASTAGGGTDTQYF
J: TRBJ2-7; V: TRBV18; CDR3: CASSLGQGVNYEQYF
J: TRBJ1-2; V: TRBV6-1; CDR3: CASSASRGSGYTF
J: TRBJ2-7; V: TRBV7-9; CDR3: CASSLTVGEQYF
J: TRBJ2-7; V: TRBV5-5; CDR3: CASSLGGEEYYEQYF
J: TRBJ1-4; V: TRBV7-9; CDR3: CASSRDTNEKLFF
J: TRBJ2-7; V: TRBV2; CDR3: CASSGSVNSPYEQYF
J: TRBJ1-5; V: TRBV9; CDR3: CASSAGPGVNQPQHF
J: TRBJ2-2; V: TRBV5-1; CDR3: CASSLWAPGDDTGELFF
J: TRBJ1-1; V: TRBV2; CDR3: CASILSFGNTEAFF
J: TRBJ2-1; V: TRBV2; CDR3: CASSEWAGGSYNEQFF